This T cell receptor beta chain was captured in a study of OX40 agonist ivuxolimab in advanced cancers. Study summary: From 23 to 79 years was the age range, with a mean of approximately 58 years, and 65% to 90% were male. Prior anti-PD-1, anti-PD-L1 or anti-CTLA-4 therapy was allowed; roughly 40% had some.

In regard to this clone: The target antigen is unknown.

Only in-frame clones appear in the TCRdb table, and some are missing; sequencing was by immunoSEQ multiplex PCR. The data show approximately 58,000 clones, 86% seen once. Study-wide results and caveats: Patients with a partial response at 0.1-3.0 mg/kg had among the lowest clonal expansion. At doses 0.1 to 3.0 mg/kg, CD4+ and CD8+ clones expanded.

The germline gives CDR1 SGHTA, CDR2 FQGNSA. The CDR3 is 13 amino acids. Trimming removed 5 bases from V and 9 bases from J, with 14 bases in between. The clonotype comes from an adult with an advanced solid tumor such as melanoma, head and neck, liver or kidney cancer. The specimen was CD4+ or CD8+ T cells sorted from blood, collected in a trial of the OX40 agonist ivuxolimab. The rearrangement links TRBV7-2 to TRBJ2-1; D gene ambiguous. In DNA form, the CDR3 reads TGTGCCAGCAGCGGTCGCTTAAAGGGTGAGCAGTTCTTC. Protein product: CASSGRLKGEQFF.